The next 32 T cell receptor beta chains were all read from a single sample in a study of vaccination and CD4 T cells after COVID-19. Their recognized antigens are unknown. Specified treatment: approximately 11-day PBMC culture with coronavirus spike peptide pools or control peptides (ViraFEST assay). Samples of CD4+ T cells were obtained from the unexposed donor before the COVID-19 pandemic (2011-2018). Researchers used the Oncomine TCR Beta short-read assay to sequence DNA from cultured CD4+ T cells. TCRdb re-called the PCR reads through MiXCR, storing one row per CDR3 protein. The table lists over 7,000 distinct CDR3 sequences, about 40% of them singletons, with 25% to 30% in the top ten. The sequenced sample was CD4+ T cells from blood, cultured in vitro. The receptors were gathered from a human donor in good health.

The gene calls are TRBV25-1 and TRBJ1-6; D not resolved. V lost 1 base and J lost 0, with 16 bases in between. Germline V gene lookup returns CDR1 MGHDK and CDR2 SYGVNS. The CDR3 runs to 19 residues. The CDR3 nucleotides are TGTGCCAGCAGTGAATTAGGAGGGCCAGGCAGCTCCTATAATTCACCCCTCCACTTT. This codes for CASSELGGPGSSYNSPLHF. Together with reference TRBV25-1 and TRBJ1-6, the CDR3 gives the full variable domain: EADIYQTPRYLVIGTGKKITLECSQTMGHDKMYWYQQDPGMELHLIHYSYGVNSTEKGDLSSESTVSRIRTEHFPLTLESARPSHTSQYLCASSELGGPGSSYNSPLHFGNGTRLTVT.

The V and J genes are TRBV7-9 and TRBJ2-3, with D tentatively TRBD2 (5 bases). Germline CDR1 reads SEHNR; CDR2 reads FQNEAQ (reference sequence). The CDR3 totals 15 residues. Deletions cut 1 base from V and 6 bases from J, with 14 bases between. DNA of the CDR3: TGTGCCAGCAGCTTAGACGGGGTTGCAAGGGATACGCAGTATTTT. Its translation is CASSLDGVARDTQYF. Variable domain in full (rest from reference TRBV7-9 and TRBJ2-3): DTGVSQNPRHKITKRGQNVTFRCDPISEHNRLYWYRQTLGQGPEFLTYFQNEAQLEKSRLLSDRFSAERPKGSFSTLEIQRTEQGDSAMYLCASSLDGVARDTQYFGPGTRLTVL.

This clonotype has more than one count but fewer than ten. The V gene is TRBV27, the J gene TRBJ1-5; 8 nucleotides align to TRBD1. The CDR3 runs to 13 residues. J lost 11 bases, V lost 7 bases, and 10 bases had no gene match. The germline gives CDR1 MNHEY, CDR2 SMNVEV (reference sequence). CDR3 bases: TGTGCCAGCATGCGGACAGGGCGTGGGTCCCAGCATTTT. Translation: CASMRTGRGSQHF.

This chain uses TRBV7-9 with TRBJ1-6; D call uncertain. Germline-derived CDR1 and CDR2 are SEHNR and FQNEAQ (reference sequence). V dropped 5 bases and J dropped 6 bases, with 8 bases sitting between them. The CDR3 runs to 13 residues. The CDR3 loop is CASSPEVNSPLHF. The CDR3 DNA sequence: TGTGCCAGCAGCCCAGAGGTTAATTCACCCCTCCACTTT.

This clonotype turned up a few times. The rearrangement uses TRBV11-3 and TRBJ1-1; D remains ambiguous. The CDR3 is made up of 13 amino acids. Germline CDR1 and CDR2: SGHNT and YENEEA. Trimming cost V 7 bases and J 4 bases, with 13 bases left between them. The CDR3 protein is CASTRPMVTEAFF. Here the CDR3 DNA reads TGTGCCAGCACGCGACCTATGGTCACTGAAGCTTTCTTT.

This clonotype has a handful of counts. The chain employs TRBV6-1 and TRBJ1-2; TRBD1 is a possible D gene (5 bases). Germline CDR1 and CDR2: MNHNS and SASEGT. This CDR3 is built from 14 residues. Trimming cost V 6 bases and J 7 bases, with 18 bases left between them. The CDR3 loop reads CASRVRDAPIGYTF. Written as DNA, the CDR3 is TGTGCCAGCAGGGTCCGGGACGCCCCTATTGGCTACACCTTC.

This clonotype has only a few counts. The chain has TRBV19 and TRBJ1-2; no firm D call. The CDR3 totals 14 residues. Per the germline V gene, CDR1 is LNHDA and CDR2 is SQIVND (reference sequence). V was shortened by 0 bases and J by 5 bases, with 10 bases between the two germline ends. The CDR3 DNA is TGTGCCAGTAGTATAGATCTACAGAATTATGGCTACACCTTC. It codes for CASSIDLQNYGYTF.

This clonotype has just a few counts. V is TRBV6-5 and J is TRBJ2-7, with no clear D. This CDR3 is 12 amino acids long. CDR1 MNHEY and CDR2 SVGAGI come from the germline V gene. Trimming cost V 2 bases and J 6 bases, with 8 bases left between them. The CDR3 loop reads CASSYPRGEQYF. For the CDR3, the DNA is TGTGCCAGCAGTTACCCCCGTGGCGAGCAGTACTTC.

The gene calls are TRBV7-2 and TRBJ1-2, with D possibly TRBD1 on 5 matching bases. The germline V gene encodes CDR1 SGHTA and CDR2 FQGNSA. This CDR3 contains 17 residues. V lost 2 bases and J 4 bases, leaving 20 bases between the germline ends. CDR3 protein: CASSLNVGGDWGYGYTF. The CDR3, as DNA: TGTGCCAGCAGCTTAAACGTGGGAGGGGATTGGGGCTATGGCTACACCTTC.

This clonotype was picked up a small number of times. This sequence joins TRBV5-8 and TRBJ1-1, with a possible D match to TRBD1 (5 bases). V lost 1 base and J 2 bases, leaving 12 bases between the germline ends. This CDR3 has 15 residues. Per germline, CDR1 SGHTS and CDR2 YDEGEE. The CDR3: CASSLSGSGNTEAFF. The CDR3 coding sequence is TGTGCCAGCAGCTTGTCAGGGAGTGGTAACACTGAAGCTTTCTTT.

The J gene is TRBJ1-3, the V gene TRBV7-6; D is undetermined. The CDR3 is made up of 16 amino acids. V lost 5 bases and J 0 bases, leaving 14 bases between the germline ends. The germline CDR1 and CDR2 sequences are SGHVS and FNYEAQ. The CDR3 bases are TGTGCCAGCAGCGCCGGGCTCCGGGACTCTGGAAACACCATATATTTT. Amino acids: CASSAGLRDSGNTIYF.

With respect to this clonotype: Compared with germline, one end of the junction differs, possibly owing to a read error. The chain combines TRBV24-1 with TRBJ2-3; 7 bases fit TRBD1. The CDR3 totals 13 residues. Germline CDR1 KGHDR, CDR2 SFDVKD. The DNA of the CDR3 is TGTCCCACCGGCGACAGGGTGTCAGATACGCAGTATTTT. It yields the protein CPTGDRVSDTQYF.

CDR3 nucleotides: TGTGCCAGCAGCGACCCCGGGACAGGGGAAAGAAATGAGCAGTTCTTC. Its protein is CASSDPGTGERNEQFF. V and J are TRBV7-3 and TRBJ2-1, with 10 bases that match TRBD1. The V gene's germline CDR1 is SGHTA and CDR2 FQGTGA. The CDR3 length is 16 residues. The V segment lost 5 bases and the J segment 7 bases; nucleotides outside the gene matches: 11.

The V call is TRBV19, the J call TRBJ2-5, with 10 nucleotides matching TRBD1. The CDR3 spans 13 residues. Germline V gene lookup returns CDR1 LNHDA and CDR2 SQIVND (reference sequence). Trimming removed 7 bases from V and 5 bases from J; junction bases left unmatched: 4. CDR3 region: CASTKTGGETQYF. In DNA form, the CDR3 reads TGTGCCAGTACCAAGACAGGGGGCGAGACCCAGTACTTC.

The chain employs TRBV6-4 and TRBJ2-3; unclear D gene. The CDR3 contains 15 residues. V shed 0 bases and J shed 1 base, with 8 bases lying between them. The V gene's germline CDR1 is MRHNA and CDR2 SNTAGT. In DNA, the CDR3 is TGTGCCAGCAGTGACTCTCGTGGGGGCACAGATACGCAGTATTTT. Protein product: CASSDSRGGTDTQYF.

V is TRBV12-3 or TRBV12-4 and J is TRBJ2-7; TRBD1 matches at 8 bases. The CDR3 runs 14 residues. V was pared by 7 bases and J by 1 base, with 6 bases of the junction left unmatched. The CDR3 DNA is TGTGCCAGCATGACGAGACAGGGGTCCTACGAGCAGTACTTC. This translates into CASMTRQGSYEQYF.

CDR3 in DNA: TGTGCCAGCAGTGGGTGGGGCGACTATGGCTACACCTTC. It yields the protein CASSGWGDYGYTF. The J gene is TRBJ1-2, the V gene TRBV12-3 or TRBV12-4; possible D gene TRBD1, 5 bases. Trimming removed 5 bases at V and 3 bases at J, with 10 bases between. The CDR3 runs 13 residues.

The J gene is TRBJ2-3, the V gene TRBV10-1, with D perhaps matching TRBD1 (6 bases). CDR3 length: 14 residues. The V gene's germline CDR1 is WNHNN and CDR2 SYGVQD (reference sequence). Trimming took off 3 bases at V and 3 bases at J, with 10 bases between the two ends. The CDR3 is CASSEFQGTDTQYF. The CDR3 coding sequence is TGCGCCAGCAGTGAATTTCAGGGGACAGATACGCAGTATTTT.

This sequence joins TRBV20-1 and TRBJ2-3, with 11 bases aligning to TRBD2. Per the germline V gene, CDR1 is DFQATT and CDR2 is SNEGSKA (reference sequence). With V trimmed by 5 bases and J by 5 bases, 6 bases remained unmatched. There are 14 residues in the CDR3. CDR3 bases: TGCAGTGCTTTAGCGGGGGGGCCTGGAGATACGCAGTATTTT. Protein: CSALAGGPGDTQYF.

The CDR3 is CASSRHAYQETQYF. CDR3 in DNA: TGTGCCAGCAGCCGTCACGCGTACCAAGAGACCCAGTACTTC. The chain employs TRBV5-8 and TRBJ2-5; D is uncertain. V dropped 4 bases and J dropped 0 bases, with 10 bases sitting between them. Germline CDR1 and CDR2: SGHTS and YDEGEE. This CDR3 spans 14 amino acids. Together with reference TRBV5-8 and TRBJ2-5, the CDR3 gives the full variable domain: EAGVTQSPTHLIKTRGQQATLRCSPISGHTSVYWYQQALGLGLQFLLWYDEGEERNRGNFPPRFSGRQFPNYSSELNVNALELEDSALYLCASSRHAYQETQYFGPGTRLLVL.

In this sample, this clonotype is medium-sized (0.01 to 0.1%). The gene calls are TRBV9 and TRBJ1-1; D remains ambiguous. Germline V CDR1 and CDR2: SGDLS, YYNGEE. The CDR3 has 14 amino acids. Trimming left V 3 bases short and J 1 base short, with 10 bases between. This CDR3 is CASSGSRENTEAFF. The CDR3 nucleotides read TGTGCCAGCAGCGGGTCTAGAGAGAACACTGAAGCTTTCTTT.

This clonotype appeared a single time. The rearrangement uses TRBV5-6 and TRBJ2-7; D may correspond to TRBD1 or TRBD2 (6 bases each). V was shortened by 2 bases and J by 6 bases, with 12 bases between the two germline ends. Germline CDR1 and CDR2: SGHDT and YYEEEE. This CDR3 comprises 13 residues. DNA for the CDR3: TGTGCCAGCAGCTTTTGGGGGGCGCCCGAGCAGTACTTC. Protein: CASSFWGAPEQYF.

This CDR3 reads CASSSQDGYEQYF. The CDR3 DNA follows: TGTGCCAGCAGCTCACAAGATGGTTACGAGCAGTACTTC. This rearrangement joins TRBV7-6 to TRBJ2-7, with D hard to call. CDR3 length equals 13 residues. Germline V CDR1 and CDR2: SGHVS, FNYEAQ. V shed 4 bases and J shed 4 bases, with 11 bases lying between them.

V usage is TRBV7-6 and J usage is TRBJ2-1, with 8 positions matching TRBD1. The J segment lost 2 bases and the V segment lost 1 base, leaving 1 base of the junction unmatched. The CDR3 sequence is 15 residues long. CDR1 and CDR2 from the germline V gene are SGHVS and FNYEAQ. DNA for the CDR3: TGTGCCAGCAGCTTAGAACAGGGGGCCTACAATGAGCAGTTCTTC. It is translated as CASSLEQGAYNEQFF.

The chain combines TRBV20-1 with TRBJ2-7; 7 bases fit TRBD1. Germline V gene data show CDR1 as DFQATT and CDR2 as SNEGSKA (reference sequence). The V and J ends lost 3 bases and 4 bases, in that order; junction bases with no gene match: 3. The CDR3 contains 12 residues. The CDR3 is CSARIQGYEQYF. The DNA of the CDR3 is TGCAGTGCTAGGATACAGGGGTACGAGCAGTACTTC.

The genes are TRBV24-1 and TRBJ2-1; weak D call: TRBD2 (7 bases). Trimming removed 2 bases at V and 12 bases at J, with 13 bases between. The V gene's germline CDR1 is KGHDR and CDR2 SFDVKD. CDR3 length: 13 residues. The CDR3, as DNA: TGTGCCACCAGTGATTCGCTAGGGGGGGGGCAGTTCTTC. Its protein product is CATSDSLGGGQFF.

The chain employs TRBV25-1 and TRBJ1-6; D unresolved. V was trimmed by 2 bases and J by 9 bases, leaving 14 bases between them. In germline, CDR1 is MGHDK, CDR2 SYGVNS. This CDR3 has 15 residues. DNA of the CDR3: TGTGCCAGCAGTGAAGACCAAGCTAGGATTTCACCCCTCCACTTT. This codes for CASSEDQARISPLHF.

This clonotype appeared a few times. The chain has TRBV27 and TRBJ1-1; TRBD1 matches at 9 bases. Germline V gene lookup returns CDR1 MNHEY and CDR2 SMNVEV (reference sequence). V was clipped by 7 bases and J by 0 bases; unmatched bases: 9. This CDR3 is built from 16 residues. CDR3 nucleotide sequence: TGTGCCAGCACACCGGGACAGGGTGACATGAACACTGAAGCTTTCTTT. Translation: CASTPGQGDMNTEAFF.

This chain connects TRBV9 to TRBJ1-1; no definite D call. This CDR3 comprises 13 residues. The V end was cut by 0 bases, the J end by 2 bases, with 5 bases between. CDR1 SGDLS and CDR2 YYNGEE come from the germline V gene. The CDR3 region is CASSVGSNTEAFF. CDR3 DNA sequence: TGTGCCAGCAGCGTAGGATCAAACACTGAAGCTTTCTTT.

The V gene is TRBV5-5, the J gene TRBJ1-1; D is undetermined. Germline V gives CDR1 SGHKS, CDR2 YYEKEE (reference sequence). The CDR3 extends over 13 amino acids. The V end was cut by 4 bases, the J end by 5 bases, with 12 bases between. The CDR3 is CASSAAPGTEAFF. The CDR3 bases are TGTGCCAGCAGCGCAGCCCCGGGGACTGAAGCTTTCTTT.

The chain links TRBV6-4 to TRBJ1-1; D gene unclear. The germline CDR1 and CDR2 sequences are MRHNA and SNTAGT. The ends were cut back, 5 bases at V and 2 bases at J, with 9 bases in the middle. This CDR3 is 13 amino acids long. The chain's CDR3 is CASSHKINTEAFF. The CDR3 region has the DNA TGTGCCAGCAGTCACAAAATTAACACTGAAGCTTTCTTT.

This clonotype was detected only a few times. The rearrangement links TRBV7-8 to TRBJ1-6; 8 nucleotides match TRBD1. Germline loops: CDR1 SGHVS, CDR2 FQNEAQ. Germline trimming cut 1 base from V and 9 bases from J; bases unmatched to any gene: 2. This CDR3 contains 14 residues. The CDR3 DNA reads TGTGCCAGCAGCTTAGGGACAGGGCTTTCACCCCTCCACTTT. This codes for CASSLGTGLSPLHF.